These 32 T cell receptor beta chains were sequenced from one sample in a study of blood T cell repertoires in COVID-19 (dated by TCRdb to 2019 to 2021). Library preparation used the immunoSEQ multiplex PCR assay. Entries here come from immuneACCESS through TCRdb and include only in-frame sequences with V and J called. Some clones fail to appear in such tables; in the studies checked, an unresolved V gene covers under half of the shortfall, and the cause of the remainder is unknown. The sample records around 240,000 clones, around 83% of which are singletons. Approximately 7.4% of the sample lies in the top ten. Sequencing was performed on peripheral blood. The source is a woman aged 45 to 65 with acute or convalescent COVID-19.

The genes are TRBV24-1 and TRBJ2-2, with 7 bases fitting TRBD2. This CDR3 contains 15 residues. Losses at the gene ends were 0 bases for V and 6 bases for J; bases not matched to a gene: 3. Germline V gives CDR1 KGHDR, CDR2 SFDVKD. CDR3 protein: CATSDLPSGAGELFF. The CDR3 region has the DNA TGTGCCACCAGTGATTTGCCTAGCGGAGCCGGGGAGCTGTTTTTT.

The chain is built from TRBV2 and TRBJ1-5; D is undetermined. Germline V lookup: CDR1 SNHLY, CDR2 FYNNEI. The CDR3 loop spans 14 amino acids. V shed 6 bases and J shed 0 bases, with 9 bases lying between them. Written as DNA, the CDR3 is TGTGCCAGCAGCCAGTCCACTAGCAATCAGCCCCAGCATTTT. Translating gives CASSQSTSNQPQHF.

This chain links TRBV27 with TRBJ2-5, with 8 bases identical to TRBD2. The J segment lost 2 bases and the V segment lost 7 bases, leaving 12 bases of the junction unmatched. Germline lookup yields CDR1 MNHEY and CDR2 SMNVEV (reference sequence). The CDR3 runs 16 residues. The CDR3 region has the DNA TGTGCCAGCACCCGCTCCACGGCTAGCGGGCAAGAGACCCAGTACTTC. Translated: CASTRSTASGQETQYF.

This sequence joins TRBV15 and TRBJ1-5; the D gene is possibly TRBD1 (6 bases). The V end was cut by 0 bases, the J end by 3 bases, with 9 bases between. In germline, CDR1 is LNHNV, CDR2 YYDKDF (reference sequence). This CDR3 has 15 amino acids. The CDR3 sequence is CATSRDAGANQPQHF. The DNA of the CDR3 is TGTGCCACCAGCAGAGATGCAGGGGCCAATCAGCCCCAGCATTTT.

This clone is a singleton in its sample. This sequence joins TRBV29-1 and TRBJ1-2, with D possibly being TRBD1 (5 bases). Germline lookup yields CDR1 SQVTM and CDR2 ANQGSEA. This CDR3 is 15 amino acids long. V was trimmed by 4 bases and J by 5 bases, leaving 20 bases between them. The CDR3 protein is CSVVLQGSGFYGYTF. For the CDR3, the DNA is TGCAGCGTTGTTCTTCAGGGTTCCGGTTTTTATGGCTACACCTTC.

Concerning this clone itself: Germline is not matched at one junction end, which may reflect a read error. The genes are TRBV19 and TRBJ2-4; 16 positions match TRBD2. The CDR3 has 14 residues. Germline assignment: CDR1 LNHDA and CDR2 SQIVND (reference sequence). The CDR3 nucleotides read TGTGCCAGTAGTAAACCGGGACTAGCGGGAGGGCAGCACTTC. Encoded protein: CASSKPGLAGGQHF.

The chain joins TRBV19 to TRBJ2-5, with 9 nucleotides matching TRBD2. Germline-derived CDR1 and CDR2 are LNHDA and SQIVND (reference sequence). V was pared by 8 bases and J by 4 bases, with 8 bases of the junction left unmatched. The CDR3 has 14 amino acids. CDR3 loop: CASDSGRFLETQYF. The CDR3 DNA is TGTGCCAGTGATAGCGGGAGATTTCTAGAGACCCAGTACTTC.

The chain carries TRBV5-8 and TRBJ1-5; D not resolved. Per germline, CDR1 SGHTS and CDR2 YDEGEE. The germline V and J ends were trimmed by 2 bases and 6 bases, with 6 bases remaining between them. The CDR3 runs to 12 residues. The CDR3 loop is CASSFAGQPQHF. CDR3 DNA: TGTGCCAGCAGCTTTGCAGGTCAGCCCCAGCATTTT.

V usage is TRBV11-2 and J usage is TRBJ2-7, with D perhaps matching TRBD2 (5 bases). The ends were cut back, 5 bases at V and 2 bases at J, with 13 bases in the middle. Germline V CDR1 and CDR2: SGHAT, FQNNGV. This CDR3 has 14 amino acids. The CDR3 spells CASSVNPGTYEQYF. DNA for the CDR3: TGTGCCAGCAGCGTAAACCCCGGGACCTACGAGCAGTACTTC.

The V and J genes are TRBV28 and TRBJ2-7, with 11 nucleotides matching TRBD1. This CDR3 has 15 amino acids. The germline gives CDR1 MDHEN, CDR2 SYDVKM. V shed 5 bases and J 3 bases; nucleotides not matched to a gene: 6. CDR3 loop: CASSPTGTGGYEQYF. The CDR3 DNA sequence: TGTGCCAGCAGTCCAACCGGGACAGGGGGCTACGAGCAGTACTTC.

This clone was detected only a few times. The chain carries TRBV5-1 and TRBJ2-7; 9 bases align to TRBD1. CDR3 length equals 18 residues. The J segment lost 2 bases and the V segment lost 2 bases, leaving 14 bases of the junction unmatched. Looked up from germline, CDR1 is SGHRS and CDR2 is YFSETQ. DNA of the CDR3: TGCGCCAGCAGCTTTGACCCTGCTTCCGGGACAGGGACCTACGAGCAGTACTTC. Its translation: CASSFDPASGTGTYEQYF.

This chain links TRBV20-1 with TRBJ2-1; D uncertain. CDR3 length equals 11 residues. V lost 8 bases to trimming and J lost 9 bases, with 14 bases between them. CDR1 is DFQATT, CDR2 SNEGSKA, per germline (reference sequence). The DNA of the CDR3 is TGCAGTCGTAGCCGGGTCGGTGAGCAGTTCTTC. Its translation is CSRSRVGEQFF.

V usage is TRBV7-9 and J usage is TRBJ2-5, with 7 nucleotides matching TRBD2. The CDR3 is made up of 15 amino acids. Germline trimming cut 3 bases from V and 7 bases from J; bases unmatched to any gene: 11. Germline assignment: CDR1 SEHNR and CDR2 FQNEAQ (reference sequence). The CDR3 reads CASSLVLAGVGTQYF. The DNA for the CDR3 is TGTGCCAGCAGCTTGGTCTTGGCGGGAGTTGGGACCCAGTACTTC.

The chain is built from TRBV6-4 and TRBJ1-1, with a possible D match to TRBD1 (6 bases). There are 14 residues in the CDR3. Germline V gene lookup returns CDR1 MRHNA and CDR2 SNTAGT. V was clipped by 6 bases and J by 3 bases, with 14 bases between them. CDR3 in DNA: TGTGCCAGCAGCCAACAGGGTTCCCACACTGAAGCTTTCTTT. It translates to CASSQQGSHTEAFF.

The table lists this clone with a count of one. V usage is TRBV19 and J usage is TRBJ2-2; D ambiguous. V dropped 1 base and J dropped 6 bases, with 12 bases sitting between them. The CDR3 contains 15 residues. Germline-derived CDR1 and CDR2 are LNHDA and SQIVND (reference sequence). The CDR3 loop reads CASSIGVEVSGELFF. The CDR3 coding sequence is TGTGCCAGTAGTATAGGCGTCGAGGTGTCCGGGGAGCTGTTTTTT.

V and J are TRBV11-2 and TRBJ2-1, with 13 bases lining up with TRBD2. Germline V gene lookup returns CDR1 SGHAT and CDR2 FQNNGV. With 1 base clipped from V and 9 bases from J, the junction kept 9 bases outside the gene matches. The CDR3 extends over 17 amino acids. CDR3 nucleotides: TGTGCCAGCAGCTTAGCCGGGACTAGCGGGGCAGCGGGTGAGCAGTTCTTC. It is translated as CASSLAGTSGAAGEQFF.

This clone was seen many times. The V and J genes are TRBV14 and TRBJ2-3; 10 bases line up with TRBD2. Trimming at V came to 4 bases and at J to 5 bases, leaving 9 bases not matched to a gene. This CDR3 is 16 amino acids long. Germline CDR1 is SGHDN and CDR2 is FVKESK. This CDR3 reads CASSLSAGGPQDTQYF. In DNA, the CDR3 is TGTGCCAGCAGCCTCTCAGCGGGGGGGCCTCAAGATACGCAGTATTTT.

This chain connects TRBV11-3 to TRBJ1-6, with TRBD1 as a possible D gene (5 bases). Deletions cut 4 bases from V and 8 bases from J, with 12 bases between. This CDR3 region has 14 residues. The germline CDR1 and CDR2 sequences are SGHNT and YENEEA. CDR3 loop: CASSSGDSHSPLHF. DNA of the CDR3: TGTGCCAGCAGCTCTGGTGACAGCCATTCACCCCTCCACTTT. Using reference TRBV11-3 and TRBJ1-6 for the parts outside the CDR3, the full variable domain is EAGVVQSPRYKIIEKKQPVAFWCNPISGHNTLYWYLQNLGQGPELLIRYENEEAVDDSQLPKDRFSAERLKGVDSTLKIQPAELGDSAVYLCASSSGDSHSPLHFGNGTRLTVT.

CDR3 in DNA: TGTGCCAGTAGTATAGATGAGGCAGATACGCAGTATTTT. It specifies CASSIDEADTQYF. This chain joins TRBV19 and TRBJ2-3; D is unresolved. The germline gives CDR1 LNHDA, CDR2 SQIVND (reference sequence). There are 13 residues in the CDR3. Trimming took 0 bases from V and 4 from J, leaving 5 bases between them.

CDR3 loop: CATSDRELSQQYF. The CDR3 DNA reads TGTGCCACCAGTGATCGGGAGTTGTCGCAGCAGTACTTC. This rearrangement joins TRBV24-1 to TRBJ2-7; D possibly corresponds to TRBD2 (6 bases). The CDR3 runs 13 residues. Germline V gives CDR1 KGHDR, CDR2 SFDVKD. V lost 3 bases and J lost 8, with 13 bases in between.

This chain links TRBV28 with TRBJ2-3; 8 bases fit TRBD1. Germline values: CDR1 MDHEN, CDR2 SYDVKM. V shed 3 bases, J shed 10 bases, and the junction held 18 bases outside the gene matches. This CDR3 region has 17 residues. CDR3 DNA: TGTGCCAGCAGTTTCATCTTGTCGGGCAGGGGGCAAGTGGCGCAGTATTTT. Its translation is CASSFILSGRGQVAQYF. Using reference TRBV28 and TRBJ2-3 for the parts outside the CDR3, the full variable domain is DVKVTQSSRYLVKRTGEKVFLECVQDMDHENMFWYRQDPGLGLRLIYFSYDVKMKEKGDIPEGYSVSREKKERFSLILESASTNQTSMYLCASSFILSGRGQVAQYFGPGTRLTVL.

V is TRBV29-1 and J is TRBJ1-1; D gene ambiguous. The length of the CDR3 is 17 residues. From germline, CDR1 is SQVTM and CDR2 ANQGSEA. V lost 3 bases to trimming and J lost 1 base, with 21 bases between them. The CDR3 region is CSVESGGRYLTNTEAFF. In nucleotides, the CDR3 is TGCAGCGTTGAGAGCGGAGGCCGATATTTAACGAACACTGAAGCTTTCTTT.

The DNA of the CDR3 is TGTGCCAGCAGCTTCATCTTCGGGACATGGGGGTTACCTTTCTATGGCTACACCTTC. Encoded protein: CASSFIFGTWGLPFYGYTF. The J gene is TRBJ1-2, the V gene TRBV5-5, with D possibly being TRBD1 (6 bases). Germline V gene lookup returns CDR1 SGHKS and CDR2 YYEKEE (reference sequence). The CDR3 length is 19 residues. V was pared by 2 bases and J by 4 bases, with 27 bases between.

This sequence joins TRBV25-1 and TRBJ1-1; the D is unclear. The CDR3 is 10 amino acids. Germline lookup yields CDR1 MGHDK and CDR2 SYGVNS. In DNA, the CDR3 is TGTGCTCCGTCCCCTCGGGAAGCTTTCTTT. Translated: CAPSPREAFF.

The CDR3 coding sequence is TGCGCCAGCAGCTTGGATAGTGCTAGCGACACAGATACGCAGTATTTT. This sequence encodes CASSLDSASDTDTQYF. The chain couples TRBV5-1 to TRBJ2-3; tentative D call: TRBD2 (6 bases). From germline, CDR1 is SGHRS and CDR2 YFSETQ. V lost 0 bases and J lost 2, with 13 bases in between. This CDR3 is built from 16 residues.

This chain joins TRBV30 and TRBJ2-7; possible D gene TRBD1, 5 bases. The germline CDR1 and CDR2 sequences are GTSNPN and SVGIG (reference sequence). V lost 0 bases to trimming and J lost 6 bases, with 9 bases between them. CDR3 length: 12 amino acids. The CDR3 region is CAWSVSGLEQYF. The CDR3 nucleotides are TGTGCCTGGAGTGTGTCAGGGCTCGAGCAGTACTTC.

The chain carries TRBV28 and TRBJ2-5; 11 bases are a match to TRBD2. The junction had 9 bases not matched to a gene; V was cut back by 7 bases and J by 5 bases. The CDR3 totals 15 residues. Germline-derived CDR1 and CDR2 are MDHEN and SYDVKM. The CDR3 DNA reads as TGTGCCAGCACCCTGGGGACTAGCGGTTGGGAGACCCAGTACTTC. Translated, it gives CASTLGTSGWETQYF.

The chain carries TRBV3-1 (or the pseudogene TRBV3-2) and TRBJ2-7; tentative D call: TRBD2 (5 bases). V lost 4 bases and J lost 0, with 16 bases in between. Germline V gives CDR1 LGHDT, CDR2 YNNKEL (reference sequence). CDR3 length equals 16 residues. CDR3 amino acids: CASSPILDFASYEQYF. CDR3 bases: TGTGCCAGCAGCCCGATACTAGATTTTGCCTCCTACGAGCAGTACTTC.

This CDR3 reads CASRVLGTSGRQFF. As DNA, the CDR3 is TGTGCCAGCAGGGTTTTGGGGACTAGCGGCCGGCAGTTCTTC. The V and J genes are TRBV27 and TRBJ2-1; 11 bases agree with TRBD2. V lost 6 bases to trimming and J lost 12 bases; unmatched junction nucleotides: 10. This CDR3 is 14 amino acids long. The germline gives CDR1 MNHEY, CDR2 SMNVEV (reference sequence).

This chain links TRBV5-4 with TRBJ2-2; D possibly corresponds to TRBD2 (6 bases). The length of the CDR3 is 16 residues. Trimming removed 4 bases from V and 4 bases from J, with 17 bases in between. CDR1 and CDR2 (germline): SGHNT, YYREEE (reference sequence). CDR3 in amino acids: CASSAPGRRGTGELFF. CDR3 nucleotide sequence: TGTGCCAGCAGCGCGCCAGGGAGGCGCGGCACCGGGGAGCTGTTTTTT.

This clone was seen once. This chain uses TRBV25-1 with TRBJ1-3; unclear D gene. This CDR3 spans 14 amino acids. Per germline, CDR1 MGHDK and CDR2 SYGVNS. Trimming cost V 6 bases and J 0 bases, with 9 bases left between them. CDR3 amino acids: CASSWGVSGNTIYF. The CDR3 DNA reads as TGTGCCAGCAGCTGGGGAGTCTCTGGAAACACCATATATTTT. The whole variable domain, filled in from reference TRBV25-1 and TRBJ1-3, reads EADIYQTPRYLVIGTGKKITLECSQTMGHDKMYWYQQDPGMELHLIHYSYGVNSTEKGDLSSESTVSRIRTEHFPLTLESARPSHTSQYLCASSWGVSGNTIYFGEGSWLTVV.

This clone was counted a few times. The J gene is TRBJ1-2, the V gene TRBV25-1; TRBD1 might be the D (6 bases). V was shortened by 0 bases and J by 3 bases, with 17 bases between the two germline ends. Germline-derived CDR1 and CDR2 are MGHDK and SYGVNS. CDR3 length equals 17 residues. In nucleotides, the CDR3 is TGTGCCAGCAGTGAATATTCAGGGGCAGGGCCCGACTATGGCTACACCTTC. The encoded protein is CASSEYSGAGPDYGYTF.